Presented here are 7 T cell receptor beta chains from one specimen sequenced in a study of CD8+CD57+ T cells in acquired aplastic anemia. Genomic DNA, the template, was used for profiling of the TCR beta VDJ and CDR3. TCRdb independently ran MiXCR on the reads; one entry per CDR3 protein. Of 350,000 to 450,000 distinct CDR3 sequences in the sample, 65% to 80% are singletons; the top ten hold 3.5% to 4.5%. Input material: sorted CD4+, CD8+, or CD8+CD57+ T cells (not recorded which) from PBMCs. The receptors were sampled from a human donor in good health, serving as a control.

This clonotype was seen many times. This chain links TRBV5-1 with TRBJ2-3; possible D gene TRBD1, 7 bases. The length of the CDR3 is 14 residues. V was cut by 9 bases and J by 2 bases, with 16 bases left in between. Germline loops: CDR1 SGHRS, CDR2 YFSETQ. DNA for the CDR3: TGCGCCATCAGGGGGGACGGACACACAGATACGCAGTATTTT. This codes for CAIRGDGHTDTQYF.

This clonotype has ten or more counts. The J gene is TRBJ1-1, the V gene TRBV25-1; D uncertain. Germline-derived CDR1 and CDR2 are MGHDK and SYGVNS. V was pared by 5 bases and J by 4 bases, with 14 bases between. The CDR3 covers 14 residues. In nucleotides, the CDR3 is TGTGCCAGCAGTTCTACCGGGTTGCGCACTGAAGCTTTCTTT. Amino acids: CASSSTGLRTEAFF.

This clonotype was recorded at least ten times. The gene calls are TRBV5-8 and TRBJ2-5; a possible D gene is TRBD1 (5 bases). Germline assignment: CDR1 SGHTS and CDR2 YDEGEE. V was shortened by 1 base and J by 2 bases, with 15 bases between the two germline ends. The CDR3 covers 16 residues. Here the CDR3 DNA reads TGTGCCAGCAGCTTGTCAACATCAGGGCCTCAAGAGACCCAGTACTTC. Translating it yields CASSLSTSGPQETQYF. The full variable domain, with the rest looked up from reference TRBV5-8 and TRBJ2-5, is EAGVTQSPTHLIKTRGQQATLRCSPISGHTSVYWYQQALGLGLQFLLWYDEGEERNRGNFPPRFSGRQFPNYSSELNVNALELEDSALYLCASSLSTSGPQETQYFGPGTRLLVL.

The chain combines TRBV12-3 or TRBV12-4 with TRBJ1-2; 7 bases are a match to TRBD1. The junction had 14 bases not matched to a gene; V was cut back by 5 bases and J by 8 bases. The CDR3 is 15 amino acids. The CDR3 reads CASSLGTAGEGGYTF. Written as DNA, the CDR3 is TGTGCCAGCAGTCTCGGGACAGCTGGGGAAGGCGGCTACACCTTC.

This clonotype was seen many times. The J gene is TRBJ1-5, the V gene TRBV24-1; D possibly corresponds to TRBD1 (6 bases). This CDR3 has 16 amino acids. The germline V gene encodes CDR1 KGHDR and CDR2 SFDVKD. V lost 9 bases and J 0 bases, leaving 17 bases between the germline ends. CDR3 sequence reads: CATPRDILNSNQPQHF. CDR3 DNA: TGTGCCACCCCGAGGGACATTCTCAATAGCAATCAGCCCCAGCATTTT.

This sequence joins TRBV11-2 and TRBJ1-4; D unclear. From germline, CDR1 is SGHAT and CDR2 FQNNGV. The ends were cut back, 2 bases at V and 3 bases at J, with 10 bases in the middle. This CDR3 is built from 15 residues. The CDR3 reads CASSLRASANEKLFF. Written as DNA, the CDR3 is TGTGCCAGCAGCTTAAGAGCATCTGCTAATGAAAAACTGTTTTTT.

V is TRBV19 and J is TRBJ2-7; weak D call: TRBD1 (5 bases). CDR3 length: 14 residues. In germline, CDR1 is LNHDA, CDR2 SQIVND (reference sequence). Trimming removed 6 bases at V and 4 bases at J, with 16 bases between. The CDR3 protein is CASSPNRLGYEQYF. In nucleotides, the CDR3 is TGTGCCAGTAGCCCAAACAGGCTGGGGTACGAGCAGTACTTC.